The 2 T cell receptor beta chains below come from one sample, sequenced in a study of T cell changes during pregnancy in multiple sclerosis. This table comes from immunoSEQ multiplex PCR, and its TCRdb copy is limited to in-frame clones, with some not included. The sample consists of some 70,000 clones, around 90% of them appearing once. The sequences come from CD8+ T cells from peripheral blood mononuclear cells, collected before pregnancy. The receptors originated from a female donor with multiple sclerosis, enrolled in a pregnancy study.

The V and J genes are TRBV19 and TRBJ2-1; tentatively, D is TRBD1 (5 bases). Germline V CDR1 and CDR2: LNHDA, SQIVND (reference sequence). CDR3 length: 14 amino acids. Trimming shortened V by 4 bases and J by 5 bases, and 12 bases separated the two germline ends. CDR3 protein: CASSTGNSHNEQFF. The CDR3 region has the DNA TGTGCCAGTAGTACAGGGAATTCCCACAATGAGCAGTTCTTC.

The J gene is TRBJ2-7, the V gene TRBV14; 7 bases match TRBD2. Looked up from germline, CDR1 is SGHDN and CDR2 is FVKESK. After removal of 0 bases from V and 2 bases from J, the junction contained 7 bases not matched to a gene. CDR3 length: 16 amino acids. CDR3 coding DNA: TGTGCCAGCAGCCAAGACGCGGCCGGGAGGCCCTACGAGCAGTACTTC. It specifies CASSQDAAGRPYEQYF. Using reference TRBV14 and TRBJ2-7 for the parts outside the CDR3, the full variable domain is EAGVTQFPSHSVIEKGQTVTLRCDPISGHDNLYWYRRVMGKEIKFLLHFVKESKQDESGMPNNRFLAERTGGTYSTLKVQPAELEDSGVYFCASSQDAAGRPYEQYFGPGTRLTVT.